The clone carrying this T cell receptor beta chain has only a few counts. The antigen remains unidentified. This entry belongs to a study of Graves' ophthalmopathy and Graves' hyperthyroidism. Study-wide points: Among thyroid clonotypes expanded above 0.001 frequency, most also appeared in blood. The model predicted progression of ophthalmopathy with a sensitivity of 70% to 71%, and its specificity was 72.22%.

Trimming took off 0 bases at V and 1 base at J, with 11 bases between the two ends. Germline V gives CDR1 SGHTS, CDR2 YDEGEE. The CDR3 is made up of 15 amino acids. The sequenced template was RNA, covering the TCR beta CDR3 region. HTBI primers primed a first-round RT-PCR, and a second-round multiplex PCR followed. TCRdb re-called the multiplex PCR reads with MiXCR, one entry per CDR3 protein. The table shows 600,000 to 650,000 distinct CDR3 sequences, with about 24% occurring only once. Someone took the PBMCs out of approximately 9.2 ml of fresh peripheral blood. This TCR derives from a woman in her late teens or twenties with stable Graves' hyperthyroidism. Some clones in this sample may be carry-over from other donors' samples. The sample taken for sequencing was peripheral blood. This rearrangement joins TRBV5-8 to TRBJ2-7; D unresolved. The CDR3 region is CASSLAGVGSYEQYF. In nucleotides, the CDR3 is TGTGCCAGCAGCTTGGCCGGAGTCGGGTCCTACGAGCAGTACTTC.